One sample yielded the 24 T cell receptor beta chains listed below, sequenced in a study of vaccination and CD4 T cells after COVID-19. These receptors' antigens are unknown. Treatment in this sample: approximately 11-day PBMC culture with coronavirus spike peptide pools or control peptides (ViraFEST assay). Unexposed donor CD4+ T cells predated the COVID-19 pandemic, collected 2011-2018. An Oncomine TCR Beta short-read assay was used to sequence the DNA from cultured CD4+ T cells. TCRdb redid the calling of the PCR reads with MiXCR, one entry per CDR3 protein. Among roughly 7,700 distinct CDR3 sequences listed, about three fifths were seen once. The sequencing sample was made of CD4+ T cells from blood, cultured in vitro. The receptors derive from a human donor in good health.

The CDR3 is CASSEEGLRIRSQYF. DNA for the CDR3: TGTGCCAGCAGTGAAGAAGGACTTAGAATACGTTCGCAGTATTTT. V gene TRBV25-1 combines with J gene TRBJ2-3; weak D call: TRBD2 (5 bases). This CDR3 has 15 amino acids. CDR1 and CDR2 (germline): MGHDK, SYGVNS. V gave up 2 bases and J gave up 10 bases, with 19 bases separating them.

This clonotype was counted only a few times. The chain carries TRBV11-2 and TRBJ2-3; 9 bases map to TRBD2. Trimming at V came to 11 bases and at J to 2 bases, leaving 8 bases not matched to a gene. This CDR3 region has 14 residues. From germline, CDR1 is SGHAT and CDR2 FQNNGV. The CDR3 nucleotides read TGTGCCTCATGGCGGGGGGGAACCACAGATACGCAGTATTTT. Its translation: CASWRGGTTDTQYF.

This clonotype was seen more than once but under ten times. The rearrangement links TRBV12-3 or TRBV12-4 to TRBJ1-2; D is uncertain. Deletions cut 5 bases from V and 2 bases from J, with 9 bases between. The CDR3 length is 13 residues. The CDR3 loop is CASSGTENYGYTF. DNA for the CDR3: TGTGCCAGCAGTGGCACGGAAAACTATGGCTACACCTTC.

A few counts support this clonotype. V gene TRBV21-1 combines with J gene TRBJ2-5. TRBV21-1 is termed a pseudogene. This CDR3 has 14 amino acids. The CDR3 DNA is TGTGCCAGCAGCAAAGCTTGGAGCAACGAGACCCAGTACTTC. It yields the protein CASSKAWSNETQYF.

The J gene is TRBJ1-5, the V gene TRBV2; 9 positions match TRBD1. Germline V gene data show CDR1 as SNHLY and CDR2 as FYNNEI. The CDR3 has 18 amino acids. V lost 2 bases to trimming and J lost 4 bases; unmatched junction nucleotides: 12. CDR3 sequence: CASSELGQGLALNQPQHF. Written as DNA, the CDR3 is TGTGCCAGCAGTGAACTTGGACAGGGGCTTGCCTTAAATCAGCCCCAGCATTTT.

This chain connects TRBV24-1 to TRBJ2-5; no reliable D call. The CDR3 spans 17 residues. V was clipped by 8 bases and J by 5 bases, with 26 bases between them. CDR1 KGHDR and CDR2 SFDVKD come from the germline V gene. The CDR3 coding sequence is TGTGCCACCACCCCAAATTGGATAGGGCGCGGTAGGGAGACCCAGTACTTC. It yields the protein CATTPNWIGRGRETQYF.

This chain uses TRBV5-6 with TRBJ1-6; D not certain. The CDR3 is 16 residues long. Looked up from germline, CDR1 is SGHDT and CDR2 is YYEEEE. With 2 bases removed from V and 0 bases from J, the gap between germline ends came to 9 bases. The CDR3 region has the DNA TGTGCCAGCAGCTTCGTGGGAAGCTCCTATAATTCACCCCTCCACTTT. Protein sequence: CASSFVGSSYNSPLHF.

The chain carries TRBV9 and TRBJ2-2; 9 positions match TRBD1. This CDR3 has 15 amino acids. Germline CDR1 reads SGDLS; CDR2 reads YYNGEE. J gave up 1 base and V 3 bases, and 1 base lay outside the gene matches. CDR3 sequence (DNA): TGTGCCAGCAGCGCGGGACAGGGGAACACCGGGGAGCTGTTTTTT. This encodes CASSAGQGNTGELFF.

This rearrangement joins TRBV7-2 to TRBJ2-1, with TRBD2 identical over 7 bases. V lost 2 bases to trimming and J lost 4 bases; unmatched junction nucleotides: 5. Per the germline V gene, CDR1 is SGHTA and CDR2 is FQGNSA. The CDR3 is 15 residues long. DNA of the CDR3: TGTGCCAGCAGCTTAACTAGCGAAGGGTACAATGAGCAGTTCTTC. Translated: CASSLTSEGYNEQFF.

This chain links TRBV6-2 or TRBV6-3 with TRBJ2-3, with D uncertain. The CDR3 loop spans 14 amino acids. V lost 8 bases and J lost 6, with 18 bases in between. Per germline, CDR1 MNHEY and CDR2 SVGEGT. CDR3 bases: TGTGCCAGCGGACCAATAACATTAGGCGATACGCAGTATTTT. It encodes CASGPITLGDTQYF.

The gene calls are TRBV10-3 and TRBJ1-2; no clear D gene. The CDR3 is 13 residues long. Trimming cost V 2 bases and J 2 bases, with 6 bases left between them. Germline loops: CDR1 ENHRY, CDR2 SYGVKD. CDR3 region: CAISEDLNYGYTF. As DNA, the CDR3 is TGTGCCATCAGTGAGGACTTAAACTATGGCTACACCTTC.

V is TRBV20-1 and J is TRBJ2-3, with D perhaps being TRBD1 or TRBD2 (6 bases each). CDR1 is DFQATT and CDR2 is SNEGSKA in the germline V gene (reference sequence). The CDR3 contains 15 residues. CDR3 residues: CSAEARGVGTDTQYF. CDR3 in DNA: TGCAGCGCGGAGGCGAGGGGGGTAGGCACAGATACGCAGTATTTT.

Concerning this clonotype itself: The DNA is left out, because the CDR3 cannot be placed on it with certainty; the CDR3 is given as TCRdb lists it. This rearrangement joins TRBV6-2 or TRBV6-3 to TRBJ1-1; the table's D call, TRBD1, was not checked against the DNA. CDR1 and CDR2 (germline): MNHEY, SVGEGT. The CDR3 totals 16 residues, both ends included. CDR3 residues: CASSSGQGALYTEAFF.

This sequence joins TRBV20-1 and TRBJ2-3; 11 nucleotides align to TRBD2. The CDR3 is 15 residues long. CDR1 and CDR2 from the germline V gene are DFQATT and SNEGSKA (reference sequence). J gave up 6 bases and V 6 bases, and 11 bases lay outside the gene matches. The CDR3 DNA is TGCAGTGCCAGTGGGCTAGCGGGGGGAATGGATACGCAGTATTTT. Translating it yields CSASGLAGGMDTQYF.

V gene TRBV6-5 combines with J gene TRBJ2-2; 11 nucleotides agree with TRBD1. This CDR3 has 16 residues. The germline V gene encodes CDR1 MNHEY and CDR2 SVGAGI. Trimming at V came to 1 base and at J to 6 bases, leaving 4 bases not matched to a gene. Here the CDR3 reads CASSYLGQGVPGELFF. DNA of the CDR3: TGTGCCAGCAGTTACTTGGGACAGGGGGTGCCCGGGGAGCTGTTTTTT.

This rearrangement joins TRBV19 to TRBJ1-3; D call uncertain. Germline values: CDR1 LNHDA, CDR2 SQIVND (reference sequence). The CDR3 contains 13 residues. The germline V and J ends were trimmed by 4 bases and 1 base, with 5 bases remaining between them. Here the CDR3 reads CASSRGSGNTIYF. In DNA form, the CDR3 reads TGTGCCAGTAGTAGGGGATCTGGAAACACCATATATTTT. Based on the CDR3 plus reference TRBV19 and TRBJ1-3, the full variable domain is DGGITQSPKYLFRKEGQNVTLSCEQNLNHDAMYWYRQDPGQGLRLIYYSQIVNDFQKGDIAEGYSVSREKKESFPLTVTSAQKNPTAFYLCASSRGSGNTIYFGEGSWLTVV.

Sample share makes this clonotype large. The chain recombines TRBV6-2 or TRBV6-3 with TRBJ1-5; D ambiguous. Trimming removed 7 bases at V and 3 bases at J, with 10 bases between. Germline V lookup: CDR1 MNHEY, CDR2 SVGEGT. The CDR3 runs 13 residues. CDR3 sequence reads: CASISRPNQPQHF. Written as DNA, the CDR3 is TGTGCCAGCATATCGAGGCCCAATCAGCCCCAGCATTTT.

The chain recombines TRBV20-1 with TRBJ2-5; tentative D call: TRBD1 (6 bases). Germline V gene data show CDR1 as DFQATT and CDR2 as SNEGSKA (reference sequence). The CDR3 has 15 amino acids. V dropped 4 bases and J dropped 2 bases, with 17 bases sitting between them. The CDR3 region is CSANTGPLRQETQYF. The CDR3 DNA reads TGCAGTGCTAACACAGGGCCTTTAAGACAAGAGACCCAGTACTTC.

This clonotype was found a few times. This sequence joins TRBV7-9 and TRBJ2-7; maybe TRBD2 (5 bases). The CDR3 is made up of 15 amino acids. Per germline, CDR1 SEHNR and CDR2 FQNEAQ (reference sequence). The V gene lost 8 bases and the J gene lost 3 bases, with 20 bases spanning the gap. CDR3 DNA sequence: TGTGCCAGCCACCCACAAGCCGGGGAAGACTACGAGCAGTACTTC. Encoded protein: CASHPQAGEDYEQYF.

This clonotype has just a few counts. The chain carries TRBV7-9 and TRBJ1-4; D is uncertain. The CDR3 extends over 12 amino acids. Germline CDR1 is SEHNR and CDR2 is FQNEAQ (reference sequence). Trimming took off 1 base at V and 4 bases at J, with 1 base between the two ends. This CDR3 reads CASSLDNEKLFF. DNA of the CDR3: TGTGCCAGCAGCTTAGATAATGAAAAACTGTTTTTT.

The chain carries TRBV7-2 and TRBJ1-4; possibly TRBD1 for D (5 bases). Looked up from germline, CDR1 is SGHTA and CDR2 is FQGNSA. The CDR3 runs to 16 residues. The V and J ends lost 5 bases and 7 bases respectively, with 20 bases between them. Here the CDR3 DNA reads TGTGCCAGCAGCCCCGCTCGAGGGGTACCCATTGAAAAACTGTTTTTT. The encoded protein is CASSPARGVPIEKLFF.

The CDR3 loop reads CSARGLQGDTQYF. The CDR3 coding sequence is TGCAGTGCTAGAGGTCTCCAGGGAGATACGCAGTATTTT. The chain links TRBV20-1 to TRBJ2-3; tentative D call: TRBD1 (5 bases). The CDR3 loop spans 13 amino acids. Trimming stripped 1 base from V and 5 bases from J, with 10 bases between. From germline, CDR1 is DFQATT and CDR2 SNEGSKA (reference sequence).

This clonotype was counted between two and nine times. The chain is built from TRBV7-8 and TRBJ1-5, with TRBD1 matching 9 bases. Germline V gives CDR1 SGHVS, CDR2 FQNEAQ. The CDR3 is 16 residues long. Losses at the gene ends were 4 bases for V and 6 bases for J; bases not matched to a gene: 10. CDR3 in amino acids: CASSSRTGGSAQPQHF. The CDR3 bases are TGTGCCAGCAGCTCACGAACAGGGGGCTCGGCTCAGCCCCAGCATTTT.

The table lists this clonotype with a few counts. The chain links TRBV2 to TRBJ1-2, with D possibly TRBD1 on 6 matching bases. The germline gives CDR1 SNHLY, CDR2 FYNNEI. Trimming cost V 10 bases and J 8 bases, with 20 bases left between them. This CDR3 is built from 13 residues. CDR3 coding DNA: TGTGCCAACTTGGACAGACCATCCTTAGGCTACACCTTC. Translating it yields CANLDRPSLGYTF. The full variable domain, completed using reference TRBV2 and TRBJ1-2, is EPEVTQTPSHQVTQMGQEVILRCVPISNHLYFYWYRQILGQKVEFLVSFYNNEISEKSEIFDDQFSVERPDGSNFTLKIRSTKLEDSAMYFCANLDRPSLGYTFGSGTRLTVV.